The present T cell receptor beta chain was sequenced within a study of blood T cell repertoires in COVID-19 (dated by TCRdb to about 2020). Background on the whole study: Samples from collaborators originated in the United States, Italy and Spain and spanned both the acute and convalescent phases of COVID-19. The material from the prospective study consisted of cDNA or gDNA derived from T cells, B-cell-depleted T cells, or PBMCs. The dataset comprised deeply sampled blood TCRbeta repertoires from subjects exposed to, actively infected with, or recovered from COVID-19. The repertoires were released in a freely available public database intended as a resource for research on the immune response to SARS-CoV-2. Samples were obtained from the ongoing ImmuneRACE study (first 160 participants) and from over 1,000 subjects provided by 6 global collaborators. Sample metadata almost always included a de-identified subject ID, COVID-19 status, age in years and sex. Where available, HLA class I and class II types were obtained from metadata supplied by the sample provider rather than from assay-based typing. On the study overall, not on this receptor specifically: How much clinical and demographic metadata was included differed by source and by participant, and the metadata was provided uncurated.

TCRbeta CDR3 regions were amplified from genomic DNA by means of the immunoSEQ Assay, a bias-controlled multiplex PCR. The source study handled its data this way. Nucleated cell counts per sample were estimated from amplification of reference gene primers within the assay. To quantify the absolute abundance of each unique TCRbeta CDR3 rearrangement, sequence reads were collapsed and filtered. Productive Simpson clonality was computed per sample as the square root of Simpson's diversity index over productive rearrangements. What TCRdb holds here is the immuneACCESS table cut down to in-frame rearrangements. Part of the clones is not present; checked against another copy, under half of the missing clones reflect an unresolved V gene, and the others are unexplained. V and J calls and clone size follow that table, whereas D and trimming were derived from the DNA. Recorded for this sample are approximately 260,000 clones; more than 70% of them occurred a single time. 2.1% of the sample comes from the top ten.

For this clone: What antigen it recognizes has not been identified. No per-base quality is available; no much larger clone lies one base away.

Trimmed from V: 6 bases; trimmed from J: 0 bases; junction bases lacking a gene match: 4. Via the germline V gene, CDR1 is SGHRS and CDR2 YFSETQ. Including the terminal cysteine and phenylalanine, the CDR3 comprises 14 residues. The kept DNA is CDR3 alone, 42 bases in frame from the first base. Samples from volunteer blood donors who had recovered from COVID-19 were contributed by a second Seattle source. Each collaborating institution followed its own protocols to collect whole blood in K2EDTA tubes. For TCRbeta analysis, collaborators shipped samples as frozen whole blood, isolated PBMCs, or DNA extracted from either of those sample types.

The chain is made from TRBV5-1 and TRBJ2-3, with 7 bases in between that match TRBD1. The receptor was derived from a woman in her thirties or forties who had recovered from COVID-19. The sample was peripheral blood. CDR3 loop: CASTGQTSTDTQYF. The DNA sequence reads TGCGCCAGCACGGGACAGACTAGCACAGATACGCAGTATTTT.